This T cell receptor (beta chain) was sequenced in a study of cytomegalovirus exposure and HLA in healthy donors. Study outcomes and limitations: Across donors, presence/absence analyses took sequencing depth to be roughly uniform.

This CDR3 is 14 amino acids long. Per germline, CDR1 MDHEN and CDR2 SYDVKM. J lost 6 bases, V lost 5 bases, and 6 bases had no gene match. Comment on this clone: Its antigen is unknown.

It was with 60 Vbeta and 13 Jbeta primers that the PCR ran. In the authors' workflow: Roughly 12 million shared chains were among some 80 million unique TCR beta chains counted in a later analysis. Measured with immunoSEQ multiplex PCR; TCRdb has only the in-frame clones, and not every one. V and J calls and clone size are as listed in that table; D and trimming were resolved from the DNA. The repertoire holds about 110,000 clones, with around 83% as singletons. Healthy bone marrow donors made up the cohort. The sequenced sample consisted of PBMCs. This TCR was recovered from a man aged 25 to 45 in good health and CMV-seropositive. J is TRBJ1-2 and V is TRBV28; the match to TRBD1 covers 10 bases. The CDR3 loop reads CASSPGQGSDGYTF. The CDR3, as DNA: TGTGCCAGCAGTCCGGGACAGGGGTCGGATGGCTACACCTTC.